This TCR beta chain was identified in a study of shared clonotypes between healthy human individuals. Only in-frame clones appear in the TCRdb table, and some are missing; sequencing was by immunoSEQ multiplex PCR. This table holds hundreds of thousands of clones, 90% to 97% found once. Cells designated naive CD8 were CD45RO-negative and were positively selected for CCR7, with terminally differentiated effector memory CD45RA+ cells excluded. The sequence came from a woman in her 30s in good health. The sample consisted of naive CD8+ T cells sorted from blood.

DNA for the CDR3: TGTGCCAGCAGCTTAGTTGGCCTCCGGGTGGCAGATACGCAGTATTTT. Translated: CASSLVGLRVADTQYF. The chain has TRBV11-2 and TRBJ2-3; unclear D gene. Germline values: CDR1 SGHAT, CDR2 FQNNGV. This CDR3 is built from 16 residues. V lost 1 base and J lost 4, with 15 bases in between.